The T cell receptor beta chain under discussion was sequenced for a study of T cell changes during pregnancy in multiple sclerosis. V lost 8 bases, J lost 1 base, and 8 bases stayed unmatched. This CDR3 region has 15 residues. CDR1 is MNHEY and CDR2 is SVGAGI in the germline V gene. Generated by immunoSEQ multiplex PCR, the TCRdb table keeps only in-frame clones and is missing some. The repertoire has roughly 70,000 clones, 90% of them found once; the top ten carry around 1.5%. The TCR comes from a female donor with multiple sclerosis, enrolled in a pregnancy study. The V gene is TRBV6-5, the J gene TRBJ1-1; TRBD1 agrees at 9 bases. Sequencing was performed on peripheral blood, taken in the third trimester of pregnancy. The CDR3 spells CASGMTGGRNTEAFF. CDR3 DNA sequence: TGTGCCAGCGGAATGACAGGGGGGAGGAACACTGAAGCTTTCTTT.